The sequence of this T cell receptor beta chain was determined in a study of regulatory dendritic cells for organ transplantation. FACS sorted CD4+ or CD8+ T cells into CD45RA+ naive and CD45RO+ memory. In the case of this clone: The antigen remains undetermined.

This table comes from immunoSEQ multiplex PCR, and its TCRdb copy is limited to in-frame clones, with some not included. The sample has around 30,000 clones, 80% to 85% seen once; the top ten hold about 0.1%. The study, taken as a whole, reports: Memory CD8+ clonal expansion seemed more limited with regulatory than mature dendritic cells.

This CDR3 spans 16 amino acids. V dropped 1 base and J dropped 0; count of bases not matched to a gene: 4. CDR1 and CDR2 (germline): SGHDT, YYEEEE. The TCR sequence derives from a human donor in good health. The sample taken for sequencing was naive CD4+ T cells from blood. The subset: CD45RA+ naive T cells. This sequence joins TRBV5-6 and TRBJ1-3, with 7 bases identical to TRBD1. The CDR3 nucleotides read TGTGCCAGCAGCTTGATGGACAGGTACTCTGGAAACACCATATATTTT. Its protein is CASSLMDRYSGNTIYF.